What follows is one T cell receptor beta chain and its context. The sample belongs to a study of blood T cell repertoires in COVID-19. Study-level information: Collection of acute and convalescent COVID-19 samples took place in the United States, Italy and Spain. The analysed material was cDNA or gDNA that came from T cells, B-cell-depleted T cells, or PBMCs.

Methods used by the authors: By means of reference gene primer amplification, nucleated cell counts were estimated. Here immunoSEQ multiplex PCR was the method, and the copy in TCRdb shows in-frame clones only, minus some. From that table come the V and J calls and clone size; the DNA was used to work out D and trimming. This sample has approximately 210,000 clones; roughly 80% occur once, and the top ten carry 4.5% to 5.5%. Germline CDR1 is SGDLS and CDR2 is YYNGEE. V dropped 3 bases and J dropped 2; count of bases not matched to a gene: 6. The CDR3 loop spans 15 amino acids. The material sequenced was peripheral blood. The chain carries TRBV9 and TRBJ2-3; 7 nucleotides align to TRBD1. The sequence derives from a human donor in a cohort sampled during active COVID-19. The CDR3: CASSAQGITTDTQYF. The CDR3 DNA reads TGTGCCAGCAGCGCACAGGGGATTACCACAGATACGCAGTATTTT.